These T cell receptor beta chains were read from a single sample in a study of control samples from healthy donors and cancer patients. Profiling relied on immunoSEQ multiplex PCR, and the TCRdb table lists in-frame clones only, not all of them. The sample gives under 70,000 clones, roughly 95% of which show up once; 1.1% is in the top ten. The sample was blood. The source of these receptors is a woman in her late teens or twenties in good health. Both conserved end residues are part of each CDR3. Fields, in order: J gene, clone size, V gene, D gene, CDR3 protein, CDR3 DNA. D genes are given only for firm matches. Expanded clones are given a class, and other clones once, few, many or no size at all.

TRBJ2-2,NA,TRBV7-9,NA,CASSLGQKLTGELFF,TGTGCCAGCAGCTTGGGGCAGAAACTCACCGGGGAGCTGTTTTTT
TRBJ2-7,once,TRBV27,NA,CASSHHISGTIIAF,TGTGCCAGCAGTCACCATATATCCGGGACAATAATCGCCTTC
TRBJ1-3,NA,TRBV11-2,NA,CASSPDSGSLGNTIYF,TGTGCCAGCAGCCCAGACTCGGGCTCTCTGGGAAACACCATATATTTT
TRBJ2-1,NA,TRBV3-1/TRBV3-2,NA,CAVQGESNEQFF,TGTGCCGTACAGGGTGAATCGAATGAGCAGTTCTTC
TRBJ2-3,NA,TRBV15,TRBD2,CATSGLAGGVDTQYF,TGTGCCACCAGCGGACTAGCGGGGGGCGTAGATACGCAGTATTTT
TRBJ1-2,NA,TRBV11-2,NA,CASLPPTGTYGYTF,TGTGCCAGCCTACCCCCCACAGGGACCTATGGCTACACCTTC
TRBJ1-5,NA,TRBV7-8,TRBD1,CASSSGGYRGNQPQHF,TGTGCCAGCAGCTCAGGGGGGTACAGGGGGAATCAGCCCCAGCATTTT
TRBJ2-5,NA,TRBV29-1,TRBD2,CSVGLADKTQYF,TGCAGCGTAGGACTAGCCGATAAGACCCAGTACTTC
TRBJ1-2,NA,TRBV29-1,NA,CSVEPLDGYTF,TGCAGCGTTGAACCGTTGGACGGCTACACCTTC
TRBJ1-2,NA,TRBV18,NA,CASSPVDGYTF,TGTGCCAGCTCACCTGTCGATGGCTACACCTTC
TRBJ2-3,NA,TRBV5-1,TRBD2,CASSSRPSGDSDTQYF,TGCGCCAGCAGCTCCCGGCCTAGCGGGGATTCGGATACGCAGTATTTT
TRBJ2-3,NA,TRBV18,TRBD2,CASSLLTGLGSDTQYF,TGTGCCAGCTCATTACTGACGGGACTAGGATCCGATACGCAGTATTTT
TRBJ1-6,NA,TRBV6-5,NA,CASTSRGSYNSPLHF,TGTGCCAGCACCAGCCGGGGGTCCTATAATTCACCCCTCCACTTT
TRBJ1-6,NA,TRBV30,NA,CAWLHGGQDSPLHF,TGTGCCTGGTTGCACGGGGGCCAAGATTCACCCCTCCACTTT
TRBJ2-7,NA,TRBV6-5,TRBD1,CASSTGTGTYEQYF,TGTGCCAGCAGTACCGGGACAGGGACCTACGAGCAGTACTTC
TRBJ1-1,NA,TRBV6-5,NA,CASKRYRDTEAFF,TGTGCCAGCAAAAGATACAGGGACACTGAAGCTTTCTTT
TRBJ1-1,NA,TRBV10-3,TRBD1,CAIRAAAGQGNTEAFF,TGTGCCATCAGAGCGGCTGCGGGACAGGGGAACACTGAAGCTTTCTTT
TRBJ2-6,NA,TRBV9,NA,CASSVAGGGEGSGANVLTF,TGTGCCAGCAGCGTAGCTGGAGGGGGGGAGGGGTCTGGGGCCAACGTCCTGACTTTC
TRBJ2-1,once,TRBV5-3,TRBD2,CARRRAGFSYNEQFF,TGTGCCAGAAGGAGAGCGGGGTTCTCCTACAATGAGCAGTTCTTC
TRBJ1-1,NA,TRBV12-3/TRBV12-4,NA,CASSLAPGGQAFF,TGTGCCAGCAGTTTAGCCCCAGGAGGACAAGCTTTCTTT
TRBJ1-2,NA,TRBV5-1,NA,CASSFKGGADGYTF,TGCGCCAGCAGCTTCAAGGGGGGCGCGGATGGCTACACCTTC
TRBJ2-7,NA,TRBV6-1,NA,CASSAQTGLTSYEQYF,TGTGCCAGCAGTGCTCAGACAGGTCTCACCTCCTACGAGCAGTACTTC
TRBJ1-1,NA,TRBV5-6,TRBD1,CASSFEDRETEAFF,TGTGCCAGCAGCTTTGAGGACAGGGAGACTGAAGCTTTCTTT
TRBJ1-1,NA,TRBV18,NA,CASSPGVDTEAFF,TGTGCCAGCTCACCCGGGGTGGACACTGAAGCTTTCTTT
TRBJ1-2,NA,TRBV28,NA,CASSLSEGYYGYTF,TGTGCCAGCAGTTTATCCGAGGGGTACTATGGCTACACCTTC
TRBJ1-3,NA,TRBV5-1,NA,CASSLWGRMENSGNTIYF,TGCGCCAGCAGCTTGTGGGGGCGCATGGAGAACTCTGGAAACACCATATATTTT
TRBJ2-3,NA,TRBV10-1,NA,CASSDLGSTDTQYF,TGCGCCAGCAGTGATTTGGGTAGCACAGATACGCAGTATTTT
TRBJ1-1,NA,TRBV6-1,NA,CASSERAEGTSEAFF,TGTGCCAGCAGTGAAAGGGCAGAGGGGACCTCTGAAGCTTTCTTT
TRBJ2-4,NA,TRBV4-2,TRBD1,CASSHLGQGQNIQYF,TGTGCCAGCAGCCATTTGGGACAGGGGCAAAACATTCAGTACTTC
TRBJ1-5,NA,TRBV6-2/TRBV6-3,NA,CASSSLSSGVSNQPQHF,TGTGCCAGCAGTTCACTAAGCTCAGGGGTTAGCAATCAGCCCCAGCATTTT
TRBJ2-5,NA,TRBV5-6,NA,CASLAGGEETQYF,TGTGCCAGCCTGGCCGGCGGGGAAGAGACCCAGTACTTC